The 10 T cell receptor beta chains presented below share a single source sample, sequenced in a study of sequential checkpoint blockade in melanoma. TCRdb's table, derived via immunoSEQ multiplex PCR, lists solely in-frame clones and lacks some. The data contain some 6,000 clones, about 56% of them singletons. As for treatment: randomized to nivolumab then ipilimumab (arm A) or the reverse (arm B). The material sequenced was CD8+ T cells sorted from blood (inferred from file names), taken from a patient given nivolumab and ipilimumab in sequence. The receptors here all came from a human donor with melanoma.

The genes are TRBV7-6 and TRBJ2-1, with 9 bases matching TRBD2. J gave up 4 bases and V 2 bases, and 12 bases lay outside the gene matches. CDR3 length: 18 residues. Germline CDR1 SGHVS, CDR2 FNYEAQ. In nucleotides, the CDR3 is TGTGCCAGCAGCTTACTTCTGGGAGTAGCGGGGGAGTACAATGAGCAGTTCTTC. Its translation: CASSLLLGVAGEYNEQFF.

The V and J genes are TRBV11-3 and TRBJ2-3; 8 nucleotides match TRBD1. V shed 5 bases and J 5 bases; nucleotides not matched to a gene: 6. The germline V gene encodes CDR1 SGHNT and CDR2 YENEEA. This CDR3 is 14 amino acids long. CDR3 residues: CASSQGQGQDTQYF. The CDR3 nucleotides are TGTGCCAGCAGCCAAGGACAGGGCCAAGATACGCAGTATTTT.

The chain is built from TRBV6-5 and TRBJ2-7; 9 bases map to TRBD1. CDR3 length: 15 amino acids. Per the germline V gene, CDR1 is MNHEY and CDR2 is SVGAGI. Unmatched junction bases numbered 7, after V lost 6 bases and J lost 1 base. CDR3 sequence reads: CASRSGTGFSYEQYF. The CDR3 DNA reads as TGTGCCAGCAGATCCGGGACAGGGTTTTCCTACGAGCAGTACTTC.

Details on this clone: Other DNA sequences in the same sample also yield this CDR3. The V call is TRBV4-1, the J call TRBJ2-7; D may be TRBD1 (6 bases). CDR1 and CDR2 (germline): MGHRA, YSYEKL. The V and J ends lost 1 base and 3 bases respectively, with 13 bases between them. The CDR3 totals 15 residues. The CDR3 region has the DNA TGCGCCAGCAGCCAAGCATCAGGGGTCAGCTACGAGCAGTACTTC. Translated: CASSQASGVSYEQYF.

Note on this clone: The same CDR3 can be traced to other DNA sequences in this sample. This rearrangement joins TRBV7-2 to TRBJ2-7; weak D call: TRBD2 (5 bases). Germline CDR1 and CDR2: SGHTA and FQGNSA. V was shortened by 1 base and J by 4 bases, with 11 bases between the two germline ends. CDR3 length equals 14 residues. CDR3 sequence (DNA): TGTGCCAGCAGCTTAGGTGGGCTAGCTTACGAGCAGTACTTC. Translation: CASSLGGLAYEQYF.

This chain joins TRBV4-1 and TRBJ2-7; 9 positions agree with TRBD1. The CDR3 is 16 residues long. With 3 bases clipped from V and 3 bases from J, the junction kept 9 bases outside the gene matches. Per germline, CDR1 MGHRA and CDR2 YSYEKL. The CDR3 loop reads CASSQDTGGLLYEQYF. The DNA of the CDR3 is TGCGCCAGCAGCCAGGATACAGGGGGCCTTCTCTACGAGCAGTACTTC.

The chain employs TRBV7-3 and TRBJ2-1, with 12 positions matching TRBD1. Germline assignment: CDR1 SGHTA and CDR2 FQGTGA. This CDR3 region has 14 residues. V lost 8 bases, J lost 5 bases, and 4 bases stayed unmatched. The CDR3 here is CASGTGGGHNEQFF. Here the CDR3 DNA reads TGTGCCAGCGGGACAGGGGGCGGGCACAATGAGCAGTTCTTC.

This chain connects TRBV27 to TRBJ2-7, with TRBD2 identical over 13 bases. Looked up from germline, CDR1 is MNHEY and CDR2 is SMNVEV (reference sequence). The CDR3 contains 18 residues. J was trimmed by 4 bases and V by 6 bases; bases with no gene match: 15. The CDR3 DNA reads TGTGCCAGCAGCCCCGGACTAGCGGGAGTGTCTGGTCTTTACGAGCAGTACTTC. This translates into CASSPGLAGVSGLYEQYF.

Sample share makes this clone medium-sized (0.01 to 0.1%). The V gene is TRBV4-1, the J gene TRBJ2-3; D ambiguous. The germline V and J ends were trimmed by 0 bases and 2 bases, with 6 bases remaining between them. The CDR3 sequence is 14 residues long. CDR1 MGHRA and CDR2 YSYEKL come from the germline V gene. The CDR3 nucleotides read TGCGCCAGCAGCCAAGACACTAACACAGATACGCAGTATTTT. Translating gives CASSQDTNTDTQYF.

The chain couples TRBV2 to TRBJ2-5; D remains unclear. The DNA end lines up better with TRBJ2-7; the J call may be wrong. Looked up from germline, CDR1 is SNHLY and CDR2 is FYNNEI. The CDR3 sequence is 11 residues long. This chain's CDR3 is CASTLSNEQYF. DNA of the CDR3: TGTGCCAGCACCCTATCTAACGAGCAGTACTTC.